The TCR beta chain under discussion was sequenced for a study of early T cells in non-severe SARS-CoV-2 infection. The study's findings and limits: The VDJdb matching leaned toward anti-spike CD8 responses and overlooked private and CD4 specificities.

The CDR3 runs to 14 residues. The J segment lost 4 bases and the V segment lost 6 bases, leaving 9 bases of the junction unmatched. Germline assignment: CDR1 SQVTM and CDR2 ANQGSEA. Comment on this clonotype: Its specificity is unknown.

Individual cDNA molecules received unique molecular identifiers. Via MiXCR, TCRdb re-called the 5' RACE reads, giving one row per CDR3 protein. The sample yields 50,000 or so distinct CDR3 sequences, about 15% seen once. The specimen comprised whole blood, sampled at baseline. J is TRBJ2-1 and V is TRBV29-1; TRBD2 matches 7 bases. The sequence derives from an adult who was a healthcare worker with PCR-confirmed SARS-CoV-2 infection or an uninfected control (not recorded which). CDR3 loop: CSVSGTTEYNEQFF. The CDR3 bases are TGCAGCGTGAGCGGGACGACCGAATACAATGAGCAGTTCTTC.